A selection of T cell receptor beta chains follows, all from one sample in a study of persistence of HIV-infected CD4 T cells. The data were produced by immunoSEQ multiplex PCR, yet TCRdb's version contains in-frame clones alone and is incomplete. The sample has approximately 65,000 clones, about four fifths seen once; the top ten hold 1.7%. Antigens of these TCRs are unknown. The sample consisted of CD4+ T cells sorted from PBMCs after roughly 18-hour stimulation, taken from a patient who received antiretroviral therapy. Receptors were obtained from an adult man with HIV who was CMV-seropositive. The CDR3 runs from the conserved cysteine through the conserved F or W. A D gene is named only where the DNA matches it firmly. Some rows mark clone size as missing; the rest say once, few, many or name a class of expanded clone.

j_call,clone_size,d_call,v_call,cdr3_nt,cdr3_aa
TRBJ2-1,-,TRBD2,TRBV7-8,TGTGCCAGCAGCCCGGGGACTAGCGGGGGGGCTTATGAGCAGTTCTTC,CASSPGTSGGAYEQFF
TRBJ1-1,-,-,TRBV19,TGTGCCAGTAGCACGTGGGTGGGAGGGGGGTACACTGAAGCTTTCTTT,CASSTWVGGGYTEAFF
TRBJ2-1,-,-,TRBV6-6,TGTGCCAGCAGCACCACATCGCGGGGCTCCTACAATGAGCAGTTCTTC,CASSTTSRGSYNEQFF
TRBJ1-1,-,-,TRBV19,TGTGCCAGTAGGGCAGATTTCCGGCCTGGGACTGAAGCTTTCTTT,CASRADFRPGTEAFF
TRBJ1-4,-,-,TRBV21-1,TGTGCCAGCAGCATTGGGAGTGGGACATCAACTAATGAAAAACTGTTTTTT,CASSIGSGTSTNEKLFF
TRBJ1-5,-,-,TRBV6-6,TGTGCCAGCACCCTAGACAGCCCGATCCTTGGCCAGCCCCAGCATTTT,CASTLDSPILGQPQHF
TRBJ2-6,few,TRBD1,TRBV28,TGTGCCAGCTCTTTTGTCGGGACAGGGGGATCTGGGGCCAACGTCCTGACTTTC,CASSFVGTGGSGANVLTF
TRBJ2-4,-,-,TRBV2,TGTGCCAGCAGTGTACAGGGTATAGCCAAAAACATTCAGTACTTC,CASSVQGIAKNIQYF
TRBJ1-2,-,TRBD1,TRBV19,TGTGCCAGTAGACAGGGGGCTAGAAGTAACTATGGCTACACCTTC,CASRQGARSNYGYTF
TRBJ2-1,-,-,TRBV4-2,TGTGCCAGCAGCCTTCTTCCGGATTCCTACAATGAGCAGTTCTTC,CASSLLPDSYNEQFF
TRBJ1-2,-,-,TRBV2,TGTGCCAGCAGAGAGGACACCATTTATGGCTACACCTTC,CASREDTIYGYTF
TRBJ2-3,-,-,TRBV21-1,TGTGCCAGCACCTTTAGCGGGGGGGCGGAGGATACGCAGTATTTT,CASTFSGGAEDTQYF
TRBJ1-6,once,-,TRBV9,TGTGCCAGCAGCGTAGAAGCAGGTTCACCCCTCCACTTT,CASSVEAGSPLHF
TRBJ1-5,-,-,TRBV24-1,TGTGCCACCAGTGATTCGAAAGGCCGCGATAGCAATCAGCCCCAGCATTTT,CATSDSKGRDSNQPQHF
TRBJ1-2,-,TRBD1,TRBV19,TGTGCCAGTAGTACCCAGACAGGGGAGATGGTTGGCTACACCTTC,CASSTQTGEMVGYTF
TRBJ2-1,-,TRBD1,TRBV6-5,TGTGCCGTCTCCGGGACAGCCTACAATGAGCAGTTCTTC,CAVSGTAYNEQFF
TRBJ2-3,-,-,TRBV24-1,TGTGCCACCAGTGATTCCGGGGGACGCACAGATACGCAGTATTTT,CATSDSGGRTDTQYF
TRBJ2-2,-,-,TRBV29-1,TGCAGCGTTGAAAAGAACACCGGGGAGCTGTTTTTT,CSVEKNTGELFF
TRBJ1-6,-,TRBD1,TRBV7-6,TGTGCCAGCAGCTCCCAATCCCCGACAGGGGGAAATTCACCCCTCCACTTT,CASSSQSPTGGNSPLHF
TRBJ2-5,-,-,TRBV3-1/TRBV3-2,TGTGCCAGCAGCCCTTTAGACAGACCAGAGACCCAGTACTTC,CASSPLDRPETQYF
TRBJ1-4,-,-,TRBV10-2,TGCGCCAGCAGTGAGCTCGACTCTCCAACTAATGAAAAACTGTTTTTT,CASSELDSPTNEKLFF
TRBJ1-1,-,-,TRBV5-1,TGCGCCAGCAGCTTATTCGGGGAGGGAGGAACTGAAGCTTTCTTT,CASSLFGEGGTEAFF
TRBJ2-7,medium-sized,-,TRBV29-1,TGCAGCGTCCGAAGGCAGACAGACGAGCAGTACTTC,CSVRRQTDEQYF
TRBJ2-7,-,-,TRBV10-3,TGTGCCATCAGTGAGGGGACCCCTAGAACCTACGAGCAGTACTTC,CAISEGTPRTYEQYF
TRBJ2-3,-,TRBD2,TRBV5-4,TGTGCCAGCAGCTTTCGGACGGGGGGGCTCTCAGATACGCAGTATTTT,CASSFRTGGLSDTQYF
TRBJ1-5,-,-,TRBV5-6,TGTGCCAGCAGCTCCTGGGGGGCGCGGGAGACTCAGCCCCAGCATTTT,CASSSWGARETQPQHF
TRBJ1-1,-,-,TRBV5-5,TGTGCCAGCAGCTTGAGTCCCGATCGTGGAACTGAAGCTTTCTTT,CASSLSPDRGTEAFF
TRBJ1-2,-,-,TRBV6-6,TGTGCCAGCAGTTACAGGGTATTCGATGGCTACACCTTC,CASSYRVFDGYTF
TRBJ1-2,once,-,TRBV4-2,TGTGCCAGCAGCCAAGAGGCTGACTATGGCTACACCTTC,CASSQEADYGYTF
TRBJ2-1,-,-,TRBV3-1/TRBV3-2,TGTGCCAGCAGCCAAGGGAGACGCAATGAGCAGTTCTTC,CASSQGRRNEQFF
TRBJ2-7,-,TRBD1,TRBV2,TGTGCCAGCGCTGGGACAGGGGCCTACGAGCAGTACTTC,CASAGTGAYEQYF
TRBJ1-4,-,-,TRBV5-6,TGTGCCAGCAGCTTGCAGGGGAACAATGAAAAACTGTTTTTT,CASSLQGNNEKLFF
TRBJ2-4,-,-,TRBV19,TGTGCCAGTAGTATAGAAGCAGGGGCCAGGAACATTCAGTACTTC,CASSIEAGARNIQYF
TRBJ2-7,-,TRBD2,TRBV28,TGTGCCAGCACCCCCCCGGCAGGGAGGGCCCTTCATGGGCAGTACTTC,CASTPPAGRALHGQYF
TRBJ2-7,few,-,TRBV6-5,TGTGCCAGCAGGAGGGAACAGGTCCGTTACGAGCAGTACTTC,CASRREQVRYEQYF
TRBJ2-7,-,TRBD1,TRBV6-2/TRBV6-3,TGTGCCAGCAGTTCGCGTTTCGGGACAGCCGGCGCCCTACAGACCTACGAGCAGTACTTC,CASSSRFGTAGALQTYEQYF
TRBJ2-7,-,-,TRBV5-4,TGTGCCAGCAGCAGCGCTACCGACAGGAGAGGGAACGAGCAGTACTTC,CASSSATDRRGNEQYF
TRBJ1-2,-,-,TRBV20-1,TGCAGTGCTAGTCAGGGCATTGACTATGGCTACACCTTC,CSASQGIDYGYTF
TRBJ1-5,-,-,TRBV12-5,TGTGCTAGTGGGACAGGTCTTCAGCCCCAGCATTTT,CASGTGLQPQHF
TRBJ1-3,-,-,TRBV5-1,TGCGCCAGCAGCTCGAAACCGGGCCCGGGCGGAAACACCATATATTTT,CASSSKPGPGGNTIYF
TRBJ2-6,-,-,TRBV5-4,TGTGCCAGCAGCTTGGACAGGGCCTTCACTGGGGCCAACGTCCTGACTTTC,CASSLDRAFTGANVLTF
TRBJ2-1,-,TRBD1,TRBV11-2,TGTGCCAGCAGTCCCGACAGGGAGAGACAGTTCTTC,CASSPDRERQFF
TRBJ1-5,-,-,TRBV6-5,TGTGCCAGCAGTTCCCCGCGGACCAATCAGCCCCAGCATTTT,CASSSPRTNQPQHF